This entry lists 23 T cell receptor beta chains sequenced from one sample in a study of blood T cell repertoires in COVID-19. The repertoire was sequenced with immunoSEQ multiplex PCR; TCRdb's copy has only in-frame clones and lacks some. Of about 110,000 clones in the sample, 85% to 90% are singletons; the top ten hold 1.1%. The sequenced sample was peripheral blood. These receptors came from a human donor in a cohort sampled during active COVID-19.

This clone has only a few counts. The chain recombines TRBV6-2 or TRBV6-3 with TRBJ1-5, with TRBD1 as a possible D gene (6 bases). The CDR3 length is 16 residues. V was clipped by 7 bases and J by 0 bases, with 16 bases between them. Germline CDR1 MNHEY, CDR2 SVGEGT. The CDR3 here is CASNPGQIYSNQPQHF. The CDR3 DNA sequence: TGTGCCAGCAACCCGGGACAAATTTATAGCAATCAGCCCCAGCATTTT.

This clone showed up just a few times. The rearrangement links TRBV24-1 to TRBJ1-5, with 10 bases that match TRBD1. Looked up from germline, CDR1 is KGHDR and CDR2 is SFDVKD. The junction had 3 bases not matched to a gene; V was cut back by 3 bases and J by 2 bases. The CDR3 has 16 amino acids. The CDR3 sequence is CATSDAGTGGNQPQHF. The CDR3 DNA is TGTGCCACCAGTGATGCCGGGACAGGGGGCAATCAGCCCCAGCATTTT.

V is TRBV7-6 and J is TRBJ1-6, with TRBD1 as a possible D gene (5 bases). Trimming took 1 base from V and 6 from J, leaving 19 bases between them. Germline assignment: CDR1 SGHVS and CDR2 FNYEAQ. The CDR3 length is 18 residues. The CDR3, as DNA: TGTGCCAGCAGCTTAGTTTCTTCGGCGGGACGGACTAATTCACCCCTCCACTTT. Translating gives CASSLVSSAGRTNSPLHF.

The chain couples TRBV11-3 to TRBJ1-1, with D possibly being TRBD1 (6 bases). V gave up 2 bases and J gave up 7 bases, with 8 bases separating them. The germline gives CDR1 SGHNT, CDR2 YENEEA. This CDR3 comprises 12 residues. The CDR3 nucleotides are TGTGCCAGCAGCTTACACAGGGTTGAAGCTTTCTTT. Translation: CASSLHRVEAFF.

This clone was seen a single time. The V and J genes are TRBV7-2 and TRBJ2-4, with D maybe TRBD1 (6 bases). CDR1 and CDR2 from the germline V gene are SGHTA and FQGNSA. This CDR3 has 15 residues. V was pared by 7 bases and J by 8 bases, with 21 bases between. The CDR3 bases are TGTGCCAGCACCCCGGACAGTGGAGCACCCTACATTCAGTACTTC. Its translation is CASTPDSGAPYIQYF.

The gene calls are TRBV5-1 and TRBJ1-5, with 9 bases lining up with TRBD1. V lost 5 bases, J lost 5 bases, and 2 bases stayed unmatched. The CDR3 consists of 13 residues. Per germline, CDR1 SGHRS and CDR2 YFSETQ. The CDR3 here is CASRTGGDQPQHF. The DNA for the CDR3 is TGCGCCAGCAGGACAGGGGGAGATCAGCCCCAGCATTTT.

This chain uses TRBV5-4 with TRBJ2-7; TRBD1 matches 7 bases. The V segment lost 4 bases and the J segment 1 base; nucleotides outside the gene matches: 11. Germline CDR1 SGHNT, CDR2 YYREEE (reference sequence). CDR3 length: 16 amino acids. CDR3: CASSVDRVRSSYEQYF. DNA of the CDR3: TGTGCCAGCAGCGTAGACAGGGTCCGGTCTTCCTACGAGCAGTACTTC.

This chain uses TRBV20-1 with TRBJ2-4, with D perhaps TRBD2 (6 bases). V lost 3 bases to trimming and J lost 0 bases, with 15 bases between them. The germline gives CDR1 DFQATT, CDR2 SNEGSKA (reference sequence). The CDR3 runs to 16 residues. The chain's CDR3 is CSASSGLLLAKNIQYF. The CDR3 bases are TGCAGTGCTAGTTCGGGACTGCTACTAGCCAAAAACATTCAGTACTTC.

V usage is TRBV19 and J usage is TRBJ2-7; no reliable D call. V gave up 3 bases and J gave up 0 bases, with 15 bases separating them. The CDR3 is 16 amino acids. Per germline, CDR1 LNHDA and CDR2 SQIVND (reference sequence). CDR3 sequence: CASSISSLTYSYEQYF. The CDR3 nucleotides read TGTGCCAGTAGTATCTCGTCCCTCACCTACTCCTACGAGCAGTACTTC.

V gene TRBV11-3 combines with J gene TRBJ2-3, with D tentatively TRBD2 (5 bases). Germline V gene lookup returns CDR1 SGHNT and CDR2 YENEEA. Trimming cost V 5 bases and J 0 bases, with 9 bases left between them. This CDR3 has 14 amino acids. The CDR3, as DNA: TGTGCCAGCAGCCCATTAGCGAGCACAGATACGCAGTATTTT. It specifies CASSPLASTDTQYF.

DNA for the CDR3: TGTGCCAGCAGCTGGACAGGGCCCAACTATGGCTACACCTTC. It specifies CASSWTGPNYGYTF. The gene calls are TRBV5-6 and TRBJ1-2; 8 positions agree with TRBD1. CDR3 length: 14 amino acids. After removal of 3 bases from V and 2 bases from J, the junction contained 3 bases not matched to a gene. Germline-derived CDR1 and CDR2 are SGHDT and YYEEEE.

The chain uses TRBV7-9 and TRBJ1-5; D is unclear. The V and J ends lost 4 bases and 7 bases respectively, with 17 bases between them. Germline V CDR1 and CDR2: SEHNR, FQNEAQ (reference sequence). CDR3 length: 15 amino acids. CDR3: CASSSEGTDRQPQHF. The DNA for the CDR3 is TGTGCCAGCAGCTCAGAGGGTACAGATAGACAGCCCCAGCATTTT.

The chain joins TRBV5-1 to TRBJ2-7; D is perhaps TRBD1 (5 bases). V shed 0 bases and J shed 6 bases, with 16 bases lying between them. Germline-derived CDR1 and CDR2 are SGHRS and YFSETQ. This CDR3 region has 15 residues. The CDR3 DNA reads TGCGCCAGCAGCTTGGAACCAGGGCTTACGGTCGAGCAGTACTTC. This encodes CASSLEPGLTVEQYF.

This clone occurred once. The rearrangement joins TRBV12-3 or TRBV12-4 to TRBJ2-3, with no clear D. The CDR3 is 13 residues long. V gave up 5 bases and J gave up 2 bases, with 8 bases separating them. In DNA form, the CDR3 reads TGTGCCAGCAGTCTACAGATCACAGATACGCAGTATTTT. Residues: CASSLQITDTQYF.

The V gene is TRBV10-3, the J gene TRBJ2-3; 8 positions match TRBD2. The V gene's germline CDR1 is ENHRY and CDR2 SYGVKD. The CDR3 has 15 amino acids. J lost 6 bases, V lost 6 bases, and 11 bases had no gene match. This CDR3 reads CAIRSGSGGGDTQYF. The CDR3, as DNA: TGTGCCATCAGGAGCGGGAGCGGCGGGGGGGATACGCAGTATTTT.

This sequence joins TRBV24-1 and TRBJ2-7; 7 positions agree with TRBD1. Trimming cost V 4 bases and J 2 bases; bases outside gene matches: 7. This CDR3 has 15 amino acids. The V gene's germline CDR1 is KGHDR and CDR2 SFDVKD. The CDR3 spells CATSDPRTGAYEQYF. The DNA for the CDR3 is TGTGCCACCAGTGACCCCAGGACAGGAGCCTACGAGCAGTACTTC.

This chain connects TRBV24-1 to TRBJ2-3; 9 bases map to TRBD1. The CDR3 sequence is 18 residues long. Germline V gene sequence: CDR1 KGHDR, CDR2 SFDVKD. V trimming: 2 bases; J trimming: 6 bases; junction bases outside the gene matches: 14. In nucleotides, the CDR3 is TGTGCCACCAGTGATTCCCCTACGTGGGACAGGGTGACGGATACGCAGTATTTT. This codes for CATSDSPTWDRVTDTQYF.

This clone was observed a few times. V usage is TRBV27 and J usage is TRBJ1-2, with 10 bases matching TRBD1. The CDR3 extends over 14 amino acids. V trimming: 3 bases; J trimming: 4 bases; junction bases outside the gene matches: 2. Germline-derived CDR1 and CDR2 are MNHEY and SMNVEV (reference sequence). The CDR3 DNA sequence: TGTGCCAGCAGTTTGCGGGACAGGGGCTATGGCTACACCTTC. Residues: CASSLRDRGYGYTF.

The rearrangement uses TRBV5-1 and TRBJ1-2; 7 bases line up with TRBD1. V trimming: 0 bases; J trimming: 3 bases; junction bases outside the gene matches: 5. This CDR3 is 15 amino acids long. Germline CDR1 and CDR2: SGHRS and YFSETQ. In DNA form, the CDR3 reads TGCGCCAGCAGCTTGGCGGGACAGCTACACTATGGCTACACCTTC. This gives the protein CASSLAGQLHYGYTF.

Only one count was recorded for this clone. The J gene is TRBJ2-7, the V gene TRBV20-1, with D perhaps TRBD2 (5 bases). With 3 bases removed from V and 5 bases from J, the gap between germline ends came to 11 bases. Germline V gene sequence: CDR1 DFQATT, CDR2 SNEGSKA (reference sequence). The CDR3 is 12 residues long. This chain's CDR3 is CSASGSGNEQYF. CDR3 sequence (DNA): TGCAGTGCTAGTGGGAGTGGAAACGAGCAGTACTTC.

Remarks on this clone: An end of the junction differs from the germline gene, which may be a read error. V gene TRBV27 combines with J gene TRBJ2-7, with 11 nucleotides matching TRBD2. CDR1 is MNHEY, CDR2 SMNVEV, per germline (reference sequence). CDR3 size: 16 residues. CDR3 sequence (DNA): TGTGCCAGCAGTGTATCCGGGACTAGCGGCTCCTACGAGCAGTACTTC. Residues: CASSVSGTSGSYEQYF.

The rearrangement joins TRBV9 to TRBJ2-1; 9 bases map to TRBD2. V gave up 0 bases and J gave up 12 bases; unmatched junction bases: 19. The CDR3 consists of 18 residues. CDR1 is SGDLS, CDR2 YYNGEE, per germline. The CDR3 bases are TGTGCCAGCAGCGTAGGGGGACTAGCCCCTCAGTTCTACTCCGGGCAGTTCTTC. Translating it yields CASSVGGLAPQFYSGQFF.

V and J are TRBV27 and TRBJ1-4; weak D call: TRBD1 (5 bases). V lost 0 bases and J 4 bases, leaving 9 bases between the germline ends. Germline V gene lookup returns CDR1 MNHEY and CDR2 SMNVEV (reference sequence). There are 15 residues in the CDR3. The CDR3 sequence is CASSLSGASNEKLFF. The CDR3 DNA follows: TGTGCCAGCAGTTTATCAGGGGCTAGTAATGAAAAACTGTTTTTT.